Presented here are 28 T cell receptor beta chains from one specimen sequenced in a study of T cell responses to AZD1222 COVID-19 vaccine. Using immunoSEQ multiplex PCR, the repertoire was profiled, and TCRdb retains in-frame clones only, with some absent. This table holds some 90,000 clones, approximately 90% found once. Sequences were derived from peripheral blood, sampled on day 0 of AZD1222 vaccination. The receptors were gathered from an adult in good health.

The CDR3 bases are TGTGCCAGCAGCCGCCCCGGGGCACCACAAGAGACCCAGTACTTC. Encoded protein: CASSRPGAPQETQYF. The V call is TRBV7-6, the J call TRBJ2-5; D could derive from TRBD1 or TRBD2 (5 bases each). Germline CDR1 is SGHVS and CDR2 is FNYEAQ. Deletions cut 5 bases from V and 2 bases from J, with 15 bases between. The CDR3 consists of 15 residues.

The chain joins TRBV5-1 to TRBJ2-3, with D maybe TRBD2 (5 bases). The CDR3 sequence is 14 residues long. The ends were cut back, 7 bases at V and 5 bases at J, with 17 bases in the middle. Germline CDR1 reads SGHRS; CDR2 reads YFSETQ. In DNA form, the CDR3 reads TGCGCCAGCTTCGAGAGGAACCGGGGAGATACGCAGTATTTT. Its protein product is CASFERNRGDTQYF.

This sequence joins TRBV10-3 and TRBJ1-5, with 9 bases lining up with TRBD1. Germline CDR1 is ENHRY and CDR2 is SYGVKD. This CDR3 contains 16 residues. The trim removed 2 bases at V and 2 bases at J, leaving 4 bases unmatched. CDR3 loop: CAISEPTGGGNQPQHF. CDR3 sequence (DNA): TGTGCCATCAGTGAGCCGACAGGGGGAGGCAATCAGCCCCAGCATTTT.

The gene calls are TRBV3-1 (or the pseudogene TRBV3-2) and TRBJ2-5; 14 nucleotides agree with TRBD2. CDR1 and CDR2 (germline): LGHDT, YNNKEL (reference sequence). The J segment lost 14 bases and the V segment lost 4 bases, leaving 15 bases of the junction unmatched. The CDR3 contains 16 residues. The CDR3 nucleotides are TGTGCCAGCAGCCTCCTCGGACTAGCGGGGGGTCCCGGGCCTTACTTC. Its translation is CASSLLGLAGGPGPYF.

This sequence joins TRBV10-3 and TRBJ1-5, with a weak D call TRBD1 (6 bases). Germline CDR1 ENHRY, CDR2 SYGVKD. V shed 6 bases and J shed 6 bases, with 12 bases lying between them. The CDR3 is 13 amino acids. DNA of the CDR3: TGTGCCATCAGGGCAGGGGCCGGTCAGCCCCAGCATTTT. This translates into CAIRAGAGQPQHF.

V and J are TRBV19 and TRBJ1-5, with D possibly TRBD1 on 6 matching bases. The CDR3 contains 16 residues. The germline V gene has CDR1 LNHDA and CDR2 SQIVND (reference sequence). Trimming shortened V by 5 bases and J by 0 bases, and 14 bases separated the two germline ends. The CDR3 region is CASSPRQAYSNQPQHF. Here the CDR3 DNA reads TGTGCCAGTAGTCCCCGACAGGCCTATAGCAATCAGCCCCAGCATTTT.

The chain links TRBV3-1 (or the pseudogene TRBV3-2) to TRBJ2-7, with 7 nucleotides matching TRBD1. The CDR3 contains 14 residues. The V segment lost 4 bases and the J segment 3 bases; nucleotides outside the gene matches: 6. In germline, CDR1 is LGHDT, CDR2 YNNKEL (reference sequence). The CDR3 nucleotides are TGTGCCAGCAGCCGCCGGGACAGTTACTACGAGCAGTACTTC. It specifies CASSRRDSYYEQYF.

The rearrangement uses TRBV19 and TRBJ1-3; D is perhaps TRBD1 (5 bases). This CDR3 region has 14 residues. Germline V gives CDR1 LNHDA, CDR2 SQIVND (reference sequence). Trimming stripped 7 bases from V and 3 bases from J, with 13 bases between. CDR3 region: CASTSRDVGNTIYF. In DNA, the CDR3 is TGTGCCAGTACCTCCCGGGACGTTGGAAACACCATATATTTT. Using reference TRBV19 and TRBJ1-3 for the parts outside the CDR3, the full variable domain is DGGITQSPKYLFRKEGQNVTLSCEQNLNHDAMYWYRQDPGQGLRLIYYSQIVNDFQKGDIAEGYSVSREKKESFPLTVTSAQKNPTAFYLCASTSRDVGNTIYFGEGSWLTVV.

The chain has TRBV3-1 (or the pseudogene TRBV3-2) and TRBJ2-7; no clear D gene. The CDR3 contains 14 residues. V lost 1 base to trimming and J lost 3 bases, with 10 bases between them. In germline, CDR1 is LGHDT, CDR2 YNNKEL (reference sequence). The CDR3 bases are TGTGCCAGCAGCCAAGGCAGGTGGGACTACGAGCAGTACTTC. Amino acid sequence: CASSQGRWDYEQYF.

The rearrangement joins TRBV19 to TRBJ1-4; 9 positions agree with TRBD1. CDR3 length: 16 amino acids. CDR1 is LNHDA, CDR2 SQIVND, per germline (reference sequence). V was clipped by 4 bases and J by 7 bases; unmatched bases: 10. The CDR3 loop reads CASSKGQGGLGEKLFF. CDR3 DNA sequence: TGTGCCAGTAGTAAGGGACAGGGAGGACTTGGTGAAAAACTGTTTTTT.

V and J are TRBV6-5 and TRBJ1-3, with D unresolved. V was pared by 7 bases and J by 0 bases, with 4 bases between. CDR3 length: 12 amino acids. Germline V gene sequence: CDR1 MNHEY, CDR2 SVGAGI. The CDR3: CASMHSGNTIYF. The CDR3 DNA sequence: TGTGCCAGCATGCACTCTGGAAACACCATATATTTT.

J is TRBJ1-2 and V is TRBV19; D is perhaps TRBD1 (5 bases). The CDR3 extends over 13 amino acids. In germline, CDR1 is LNHDA, CDR2 SQIVND (reference sequence). The V gene lost 6 bases and the J gene lost 3 bases, with 11 bases spanning the gap. The CDR3 region is CASSRLGDYGYTF. CDR3 coding DNA: TGTGCCAGTAGCAGGTTGGGGGACTATGGCTACACCTTC. Looking up the rest from reference TRBV19 and TRBJ1-2 gives the full variable domain: DGGITQSPKYLFRKEGQNVTLSCEQNLNHDAMYWYRQDPGQGLRLIYYSQIVNDFQKGDIAEGYSVSREKKESFPLTVTSAQKNPTAFYLCASSRLGDYGYTFGSGTRLTVV.

The J gene is TRBJ1-1, the V gene TRBV19, with D unresolved. The ends were cut back, 6 bases at V and 4 bases at J, with 12 bases in the middle. Germline V CDR1 and CDR2: LNHDA, SQIVND (reference sequence). CDR3 size: 13 residues. In DNA form, the CDR3 reads TGTGCCAGTAGCCAAGGTGGTGGCACTGAAGCTTTCTTT. This codes for CASSQGGGTEAFF.

The chain employs TRBV5-4 and TRBJ1-3; D remains ambiguous. Trimming shortened V by 0 bases and J by 3 bases, and 7 bases separated the two germline ends. CDR3 length: 14 residues. CDR1 is SGHNT, CDR2 YYREEE, per germline (reference sequence). The CDR3 nucleotides are TGTGCCAGCAGCTTGGGGGGATTTGGAAACACCATATATTTT. It codes for CASSLGGFGNTIYF. Full variable domain (rest looked up from reference TRBV5-4 and TRBJ1-3): ETGVTQSPTHLIKTRGQQVTLRCSSQSGHNTVSWYQQALGQGPQFIFQYYREEENGRGNFPPRFSGLQFPNYSSELNVNALELDDSALYLCASSLGGFGNTIYFGEGSWLTVV.

This chain joins TRBV14 and TRBJ1-1, with a weak D call TRBD1 (6 bases). Germline CDR1 and CDR2: SGHDN and FVKESK. Between the trimmed V and J ends, which lost 5 bases and 2 bases, there was a span of 12 bases. The CDR3 is 14 amino acids. The CDR3 region is CASSRGHVNTEAFF. CDR3 coding DNA: TGTGCCAGCAGCAGGGGACACGTAAACACTGAAGCTTTCTTT.

V usage is TRBV12-3 or TRBV12-4 and J usage is TRBJ1-2, with TRBD1 as a possible D gene (5 bases). V shed 7 bases and J shed 1 base, with 10 bases lying between them. There are 13 residues in the CDR3. The CDR3, as DNA: TGTGCCAGCACCCTCGACAGTAACTATGGCTACACCTTC. Translation gives CASTLDSNYGYTF.

This clone has only one observation. The CDR3 region is CASSPWTGRREQYF. CDR3 nucleotide sequence: TGTGCCAGCAGCCCATGGACAGGGCGGCGCGAGCAGTACTTC. The chain employs TRBV7-9 and TRBJ2-7; 8 positions match TRBD1. The CDR3 sequence is 14 residues long. The V segment lost 5 bases and the J segment 6 bases; nucleotides outside the gene matches: 9. Germline V gene sequence: CDR1 SEHNR, CDR2 FQNEAQ (reference sequence).

The chain carries TRBV7-3 and TRBJ1-6; TRBD1 might be the D (5 bases). The CDR3 is made up of 13 amino acids. V lost 2 bases to trimming and J lost 7 bases, with 6 bases between them. Germline V lookup: CDR1 SGHTA, CDR2 FQGTGA. CDR3 loop: CASSLGTNSPLHF. CDR3 coding DNA: TGTGCCAGCAGCTTAGGGACCAATTCACCCCTCCACTTT.

V gene TRBV28 combines with J gene TRBJ2-7; 10 positions agree with TRBD1. V lost 7 bases and J lost 5; bases outside the gene matches: 8. Germline loops: CDR1 MDHEN, CDR2 SYDVKM. The CDR3 runs to 14 residues. The CDR3 is CASTITGTGDEQYF. Here the CDR3 DNA reads TGTGCCAGCACTATAACCGGGACAGGGGACGAGCAGTACTTC.

The gene calls are TRBV5-6 and TRBJ1-2; D is unresolved. V was clipped by 0 bases and J by 4 bases, with 13 bases between them. The CDR3 totals 15 residues. The V gene's germline CDR1 is SGHDT and CDR2 YYEEEE. This CDR3 is CASSLVGRVAYGYTF. The CDR3 region has the DNA TGTGCCAGCAGCTTGGTTGGCAGAGTAGCCTATGGCTACACCTTC.

V gene TRBV19 combines with J gene TRBJ1-2; a possible D gene is TRBD1 (5 bases). Germline CDR1 and CDR2: LNHDA and SQIVND (reference sequence). The CDR3 length is 13 residues. Deletions cut 3 bases from V and 5 bases from J, with 10 bases between. The chain's CDR3 is CASSIGTPYGYTF. CDR3 nucleotide sequence: TGTGCCAGTAGTATCGGGACCCCGTATGGCTACACCTTC.

The genes are TRBV19 and TRBJ2-1, with 8 bases lining up with TRBD1. Per germline, CDR1 LNHDA and CDR2 SQIVND (reference sequence). The CDR3 extends over 14 amino acids. Losses at the gene ends were 7 bases for V and 3 bases for J; bases not matched to a gene: 5. CDR3: CASTRTGNYNEQFF. CDR3 nucleotides: TGTGCCAGTACCCGGACAGGGAACTACAATGAGCAGTTCTTC. Full variable domain (missing parts from reference TRBV19 and TRBJ2-1): DGGITQSPKYLFRKEGQNVTLSCEQNLNHDAMYWYRQDPGQGLRLIYYSQIVNDFQKGDIAEGYSVSREKKESFPLTVTSAQKNPTAFYLCASTRTGNYNEQFFGPGTRLTVL.

The chain couples TRBV4-2 to TRBJ2-1; TRBD2 agrees at 10 bases. With V trimmed by 0 bases and J by 8 bases, 10 bases remained unmatched. In germline, CDR1 is LGHNA, CDR2 YNFKEQ. The CDR3 is made up of 17 amino acids. In DNA form, the CDR3 reads TGTGCCAGCAGCCAAGATCCGAGTGGGGGACTAGCGCATGAGCAGTTCTTC. Its protein is CASSQDPSGGLAHEQFF.

The V and J genes are TRBV27 and TRBJ2-1; 8 nucleotides align to TRBD2. Germline values: CDR1 MNHEY, CDR2 SMNVEV (reference sequence). CDR3 length: 21 amino acids. Trimming cost V 3 bases and J 3 bases; bases outside gene matches: 22. The CDR3 DNA reads TGTGCCAGCAGTTTCCCTAACCCCCAGCGGGGGACTGATAAGAACTACAATGAGCAGTTCTTC. Translation: CASSFPNPQRGTDKNYNEQFF.

This chain connects TRBV19 to TRBJ2-3; 8 nucleotides line up with TRBD1. J was trimmed by 7 bases and V by 3 bases; bases with no gene match: 6. In germline, CDR1 is LNHDA, CDR2 SQIVND (reference sequence). The CDR3 runs 14 residues. The CDR3 loop reads CASSMDRALNTQYF. The CDR3 DNA is TGTGCCAGTAGTATGGACAGGGCGTTAAATACGCAGTATTTT.

The chain has TRBV5-1 and TRBJ2-3, with a possible D match to TRBD2 (5 bases). Trimming pared 6 bases from V and 2 bases from J, leaving 10 bases between. Per the germline V gene, CDR1 is SGHRS and CDR2 is YFSETQ. The CDR3 extends over 13 amino acids. This CDR3 is CASNAGHTDTQYF. In DNA form, the CDR3 reads TGCGCCAGCAACGCGGGCCACACAGATACGCAGTATTTT.

This chain connects TRBV7-8 to TRBJ1-2; no clear D gene. Germline V gene lookup returns CDR1 SGHVS and CDR2 FQNEAQ. Trimming pared 2 bases from V and 3 bases from J, leaving 13 bases between. This CDR3 comprises 15 residues. The DNA of the CDR3 is TGTGCCAGCAGCTTAAGGGAAGGAAGTTACTATGGCTACACCTTC. Protein: CASSLREGSYYGYTF.

The chain joins TRBV6-5 to TRBJ2-7; tentative D call: TRBD1 (6 bases). The V gene lost 6 bases and the J gene lost 1 base, with 10 bases spanning the gap. This CDR3 spans 13 amino acids. Germline CDR1 reads MNHEY; CDR2 reads SVGAGI. This chain's CDR3 is CASRIGQSYEQYF. The CDR3 DNA follows: TGTGCCAGCAGAATTGGACAGTCCTACGAGCAGTACTTC.